This entry lists 15 T cell receptor beta chains sequenced from one sample in a study of T cell responses to AZD1222 COVID-19 vaccine. This table comes from immunoSEQ multiplex PCR, and its TCRdb copy is limited to in-frame clones, with some not included. The sample holds approximately 92,000 clones, roughly nine tenths seen once. Sequencing used peripheral blood, obtained on day 0 of AZD1222 vaccination. The receptors shown here come from an adult in good health.

Worth noting for this clone: One base away lies a much larger clone, so this may be a sequencing read error. The chain is built from TRBV7-2 and TRBJ1-5; D is unresolved. Trimming removed 2 bases from V and 0 bases from J, with 2 bases in between. This CDR3 contains 13 residues. CDR1 and CDR2 (germline): SGHTA, FQGNSA. CDR3 amino acids: CASSLHSNQPQHF. CDR3 coding DNA: TGTGCCAGCAGCTTACATAGCAATCAGCCCCAGCATTTT.

This clone was detected once. V usage is TRBV13 and J usage is TRBJ1-1, with D hard to call. Germline V CDR1 and CDR2: PRHDT, FYEKMQ (reference sequence). Trimming removed 1 base at V and 8 bases at J, with 5 bases between. This CDR3 has 11 amino acids. The CDR3 spells CASSLAQEAFF. CDR3 bases: TGTGCCAGCAGCTTAGCGCAGGAAGCTTTCTTT.

This clone has only one observation. In DNA, the CDR3 is TGTGCCAGCTCACCTCCGACAGGGGCGAACACCGGGGAGCTGTTTTTT. Translated: CASSPPTGANTGELFF. The chain carries TRBV18 and TRBJ2-2, with 8 bases aligning to TRBD1. Germline CDR1 is KGHSH and CDR2 is LQKENI. The CDR3 covers 16 residues. V was pared by 3 bases and J by 0 bases, with 3 bases of the junction left unmatched.

The V gene is TRBV29-1, the J gene TRBJ1-3; the D is unclear. CDR1 and CDR2 (germline): SQVTM, ANQGSEA. The CDR3 length is 11 residues. Trimming pared 4 bases from V and 4 bases from J, leaving 5 bases between. This CDR3 is CSVAEGNTIYF. The CDR3 DNA reads TGCAGCGTTGCGGAAGGAAACACCATATATTTT.

V gene TRBV7-9 combines with J gene TRBJ2-7; 11 bases are a match to TRBD1. CDR1 and CDR2 (germline): SEHNR, FQNEAQ (reference sequence). The trim removed 2 bases at V and 6 bases at J, leaving 3 bases unmatched. This CDR3 has 14 amino acids. CDR3 sequence reads: CASSLTGTGGEQYF. The CDR3 coding sequence is TGTGCCAGCAGCTTAACCGGGACAGGGGGCGAGCAGTACTTC. The entire variable domain, with the rest obtained from reference TRBV7-9 and TRBJ2-7, is as follows: DTGVSQNPRHKITKRGQNVTFRCDPISEHNRLYWYRQTLGQGPEFLTYFQNEAQLEKSRLLSDRFSAERPKGSFSTLEIQRTEQGDSAMYLCASSLTGTGGEQYFGPGTRLTVT.

The V gene is TRBV7-9, the J gene TRBJ1-5, with 7 nucleotides matching TRBD1. The V gene's germline CDR1 is SEHNR and CDR2 FQNEAQ (reference sequence). The CDR3 consists of 14 residues. Trimming cost V 5 bases and J 7 bases; bases outside gene matches: 8. The CDR3 nucleotides are TGTGCCAGCAGCCTAGGGACAGCGGAGCAGCCCCAGCATTTT. Translated: CASSLGTAEQPQHF.

The chain has TRBV5-1 and TRBJ1-1; D might be TRBD1 (5 bases). The V gene lost 4 bases and the J gene lost 0 bases, with 10 bases spanning the gap. In germline, CDR1 is SGHRS, CDR2 YFSETQ. The CDR3 covers 14 residues. DNA for the CDR3: TGCGCCAGCAGCCCGAGGGGCATGAACACTGAAGCTTTCTTT. Its translation is CASSPRGMNTEAFF.

The CDR3 nucleotides read TGTGCCACCAGCAGGGAAGGGGGGGATACGCAGTATTTT. This encodes CATSREGGDTQYF. The rearrangement joins TRBV15 to TRBJ2-3; D is perhaps TRBD1 or TRBD2 (6 bases each). The CDR3 has 13 amino acids. V lost 3 bases and J lost 6, with 10 bases in between. Per the germline V gene, CDR1 is LNHNV and CDR2 is YYDKDF (reference sequence).

The chain joins TRBV2 to TRBJ1-2, with D possibly being TRBD1 (6 bases). In germline, CDR1 is SNHLY, CDR2 FYNNEI. This CDR3 comprises 14 residues. Trimming shortened V by 3 bases and J by 6 bases, and 14 bases separated the two germline ends. As DNA, the CDR3 is TGTGCCAGCAGTGACCAAATGGGGGGCAATGGCTACACCTTC. This translates into CASSDQMGGNGYTF.

The chain joins TRBV27 to TRBJ1-2, with D perhaps TRBD1 (5 bases). The CDR3 loop spans 14 amino acids. Germline loops: CDR1 MNHEY, CDR2 SMNVEV (reference sequence). V gave up 5 bases and J gave up 7 bases, with 17 bases separating them. This CDR3 is CASSAWTEQGGYTF. The DNA of the CDR3 is TGTGCCAGCAGTGCCTGGACTGAGCAGGGTGGCTACACCTTC.

This chain connects TRBV30 to TRBJ1-6; the match to TRBD1 covers 7 bases. Germline V CDR1 and CDR2: GTSNPN, SVGIG (reference sequence). There are 14 residues in the CDR3. Trimming at V came to 2 bases and at J to 6 bases, leaving 4 bases not matched to a gene. The DNA for the CDR3 is TGTGCCTGGAGTCGGCAGGGGGGTAATTCACCCCTCCACTTT. It is translated as CAWSRQGGNSPLHF.

This clone is classed as medium-sized (0.01 to 0.1%). V and J are TRBV7-3 and TRBJ2-2; TRBD2 matches at 14 bases. The CDR3 has 16 amino acids. The trim removed 5 bases at V and 4 bases at J, leaving 3 bases unmatched. The V gene's germline CDR1 is SGHTA and CDR2 FQGTGA. CDR3 protein: CASSLTSGGATGELFF. CDR3 nucleotides: TGTGCCAGCAGCCTGACTAGCGGGGGGGCCACCGGGGAGCTGTTTTTT. Supplemented by reference TRBV7-3 and TRBJ2-2, the full variable domain reads GAGVSQTPSNKVTEKGKYVELRCDPISGHTALYWYRQSLGQGPEFLIYFQGTGAADDSGLPNDRFFAVRPEGSVSTLKIQRTERGDSAVYLCASSLTSGGATGELFFGEGSRLTVL.

The V gene is TRBV2, the J gene TRBJ1-5; 10 nucleotides match TRBD1. The CDR3 is 16 amino acids. Per germline, CDR1 SNHLY and CDR2 FYNNEI. V dropped 1 base and J dropped 0; count of bases not matched to a gene: 0. The CDR3 loop reads CASSEGTGGSNQPQHF. In DNA, the CDR3 is TGTGCCAGCAGTGAAGGGACAGGGGGTAGCAATCAGCCCCAGCATTTT.

The chain is built from TRBV6-2 or TRBV6-3 and TRBJ2-7; possible D gene TRBD2, 6 bases. With 2 bases removed from V and 6 bases from J, the gap between germline ends came to 11 bases. Germline V CDR1 and CDR2: MNHEY, SVGEGT. This CDR3 is 13 amino acids long. The CDR3 loop is CASSYGGGSEQYF. CDR3 coding DNA: TGTGCCAGCAGTTACGGTGGGGGGAGCGAGCAGTACTTC.

V gene TRBV4-1 combines with J gene TRBJ2-5; 7 bases fit TRBD1. The CDR3 contains 17 residues. Germline V CDR1 and CDR2: MGHRA, YSYEKL. The V segment lost 2 bases and the J segment 1 base; nucleotides outside the gene matches: 10. CDR3 sequence: CASSQRRQGSSQETQYF. CDR3 nucleotides: TGCGCCAGCAGCCAACGCCGACAGGGCTCGTCCCAAGAGACCCAGTACTTC.